The 32 T cell receptor beta chains listed next were all sequenced from one sample in a study of patients and donors after allogeneic stem cell transplantation. A single record per CDR3 protein comes from TCRdb applying MiXCR to the RT-PCR reads. The table shows roughly 880,000 distinct CDR3 sequences, with more than 15% occurring only once. The sequencing sample was made of blood, either unsorted or a sorted T cell fraction (not recorded which). Receptors were obtained from a human donor who was either an allogeneic HSCT recipient or a stem cell or donor lymphocyte infusion donor (not recorded which). It is not recorded whose cells these are; they may come from a transplant donor.

This clonotype was observed at least ten times. The chain links TRBV5-1 to TRBJ2-3, with 9 bases identical to TRBD2. With 4 bases clipped from V and 2 bases from J, the junction kept 8 bases outside the gene matches. Germline CDR1 SGHRS, CDR2 YFSETQ. The CDR3 is 16 residues long. Here the CDR3 reads CASSLLTSGATDTQYF. The CDR3 nucleotides read TGCGCCAGCAGCCTTCTGACTAGCGGAGCCACAGATACGCAGTATTTT. The full variable domain, with the rest looked up from reference TRBV5-1 and TRBJ2-3, is KAGVTQTPRYLIKTRGQQVTLSCSPISGHRSVSWYQQTPGQGLQFLFEYFSETQRNKGNFPGRFSGRQFSNSRSEMNVSTLELGDSALYLCASSLLTSGATDTQYFGPGTRLTVL.

This clonotype has just a few counts. The rearrangement uses TRBV6-1 and TRBJ2-7, with a possible D match to TRBD1 (5 bases). Trimming removed 7 bases from V and 0 bases from J, with 13 bases in between. The CDR3 has 14 amino acids. The germline CDR1 and CDR2 sequences are MNHNS and SASEGT. The CDR3 bases are TGTGCCAGCATTGGCATGGGGCACTCCTACGAGCAGTACTTC. Amino acid sequence: CASIGMGHSYEQYF.

This clonotype was counted only a few times. This chain links TRBV12-3 or TRBV12-4 with TRBJ2-5, with TRBD2 matching 8 bases. The V segment lost 8 bases and the J segment 1 base; nucleotides outside the gene matches: 9. The CDR3 consists of 15 residues. For the CDR3, the DNA is TGTGCCAGCGGCCAGGCGGGGGGACCCCAAGAGACCCAGTACTTC. The encoded protein is CASGQAGGPQETQYF.

This clonotype was counted between two and nine times. The CDR3 here is CASSTTRQGPNIQYF. The DNA of the CDR3 is TGCGCCAGCAGCACTACCCGACAGGGTCCAAACATTCAGTACTTC. The chain joins TRBV5-1 to TRBJ2-4; TRBD1 matches 7 bases. Germline V gene lookup returns CDR1 SGHRS and CDR2 YFSETQ. This CDR3 has 15 residues. V dropped 4 bases and J dropped 6; count of bases not matched to a gene: 10. Complete variable domain (other parts from reference TRBV5-1 and TRBJ2-4): KAGVTQTPRYLIKTRGQQVTLSCSPISGHRSVSWYQQTPGQGLQFLFEYFSETQRNKGNFPGRFSGRQFSNSRSEMNVSTLELGDSALYLCASSTTRQGPNIQYFGAGTRLSVL.

This clonotype was counted a few times. The chain recombines TRBV7-2 with TRBJ1-5; D gene uncertain. This CDR3 region has 17 residues. Germline V gene sequence: CDR1 SGHTA, CDR2 FQGNSA. The V end lost 1 base, the J end lost 4 bases, and 17 bases lay between the germline ends. CDR3 sequence (DNA): TGTGCCAGCAGCTTAGTAGGGTCTGGCAGCCAAAATCAGCCCCAGCATTTT. It codes for CASSLVGSGSQNQPQHF.

This clonotype was detected only a few times. In DNA, the CDR3 is TGTGCCAGCAGTTACTCCCCCGAGGGGTATGGCTACACCTTC. Amino acids: CASSYSPEGYGYTF. V usage is TRBV6-5 and J usage is TRBJ1-2, with D perhaps TRBD1 (5 bases). The CDR3 consists of 14 residues. CDR1 is MNHEY and CDR2 is SVGAGI in the germline V gene. V lost 0 bases to trimming and J lost 5 bases, with 10 bases between them.

J is TRBJ2-5 and V is TRBV24-1; D gene ambiguous. CDR1 is KGHDR, CDR2 SFDVKD, per germline. Trimming left V 9 bases short and J 4 bases short, with 8 bases between. The CDR3 contains 11 residues. CDR3 loop: CATGVAETQYF. The CDR3 bases are TGTGCCACCGGGGTAGCAGAGACCCAGTACTTC.

The chain links TRBV5-1 to TRBJ2-2; TRBD1 matches at 11 bases. CDR1 and CDR2 from the germline V gene are SGHRS and YFSETQ. This CDR3 is built from 19 residues. The V gene end was trimmed by 3 bases and the J gene end by 5 bases; junction bases not matched to a gene: 15. The CDR3 DNA sequence: TGCGCCAGCAGCTCCATCGGACAGGGGGCGCTTCAGCCGACCGGGGAGCTGTTTTTT. This translates into CASSSIGQGALQPTGELFF.

This clonotype turned up a few times. The chain recombines TRBV19 with TRBJ1-5, with TRBD1 as a possible D gene (6 bases). V gave up 4 bases and J gave up 2 bases, with 18 bases separating them. CDR1 and CDR2 (germline): LNHDA, SQIVND (reference sequence). The CDR3 has 17 residues. This chain's CDR3 is CASSTFTGLAGNQPQHF. The CDR3 nucleotides read TGTGCCAGTAGTACCTTCACAGGGTTGGCGGGCAATCAGCCCCAGCATTTT.

This chain uses TRBV19 with TRBJ2-7; D uncertain. Germline assignment: CDR1 LNHDA and CDR2 SQIVND (reference sequence). Trimming removed 3 bases from V and 4 bases from J, with 16 bases in between. The CDR3 covers 15 residues. This CDR3 reads CASSIEPRADYEQYF. The CDR3 region has the DNA TGTGCCAGTAGTATCGAACCCCGGGCAGATTACGAGCAGTACTTC.

V is TRBV20-1 and J is TRBJ1-1, with unresolved D. The CDR3 is made up of 12 amino acids. The V end lost 5 bases, the J end lost 4 bases, and 11 bases lay between the germline ends. The germline V gene encodes CDR1 DFQATT and CDR2 SNEGSKA (reference sequence). CDR3 residues: CSAARSGTEAFF. CDR3 in DNA: TGCAGTGCTGCCAGATCTGGCACTGAAGCTTTCTTT.

The chain uses TRBV19 and TRBJ2-2; TRBD2 matches at 8 bases. CDR3 length: 15 residues. With V trimmed by 3 bases and J by 4 bases, 4 bases remained unmatched. The germline gives CDR1 LNHDA, CDR2 SQIVND (reference sequence). CDR3 DNA: TGTGCCAGTAGTATGGGGACTAGATCCACCGGGGAGCTGTTTTTT. This sequence encodes CASSMGTRSTGELFF. Combining the CDR3 with reference TRBV19 and TRBJ2-2 gives the whole variable domain DGGITQSPKYLFRKEGQNVTLSCEQNLNHDAMYWYRQDPGQGLRLIYYSQIVNDFQKGDIAEGYSVSREKKESFPLTVTSAQKNPTAFYLCASSMGTRSTGELFFGEGSRLTVL.

This clonotype has a count of ten or more. The genes are TRBV4-3 and TRBJ2-2; a weak D match, TRBD1 (5 bases). This CDR3 comprises 14 residues. V was trimmed by 1 base and J by 6 bases, leaving 9 bases between them. CDR1 is LGHNA, CDR2 YSLEER, per germline. This CDR3 reads CASSQVGAAGELFF. The CDR3 DNA reads as TGCGCCAGCAGCCAAGTTGGGGCGGCCGGGGAGCTGTTTTTT.

The chain joins TRBV2 to TRBJ2-7; no definite D call. Between the trimmed V and J ends, which lost 1 base and 4 bases, there was a span of 8 bases. There are 13 residues in the CDR3. Germline V lookup: CDR1 SNHLY, CDR2 FYNNEI. The CDR3 here is CASSEVVKYEQYF. CDR3 nucleotide sequence: TGTGCCAGCAGTGAAGTTGTGAAGTACGAGCAGTACTTC.

The genes are TRBV12-3 or TRBV12-4 and TRBJ2-5, with D possibly matching TRBD1 (6 bases). The CDR3 contains 16 residues. Trimming left V 1 base short and J 5 bases short, with 17 bases between. CDR3 loop: CASSLDRRGDTETQYF. CDR3 coding DNA: TGTGCCAGCAGTTTAGATCGCAGGGGAGACACCGAGACCCAGTACTTC.

The rearrangement joins TRBV4-2 to TRBJ2-1, with D unresolved. The V end was cut by 0 bases, the J end by 10 bases, with 7 bases between. Germline CDR1 and CDR2: LGHNA and YNFKEQ. The CDR3 has 12 amino acids. The CDR3 is CASSQDAGEQFF. CDR3 bases: TGTGCCAGCAGCCAAGATGCAGGAGAGCAGTTCTTC.

Many counts were recorded for this clonotype. The chain employs TRBV10-3 and TRBJ2-3; 9 bases match TRBD2. In germline, CDR1 is ENHRY, CDR2 SYGVKD. Trimming at V came to 3 bases and at J to 2 bases, leaving 3 bases not matched to a gene. This CDR3 spans 15 amino acids. The CDR3 sequence: CAISDVAGDTDTQYF. CDR3 bases: TGTGCCATCAGTGACGTAGCGGGGGACACAGATACGCAGTATTTT.

There are a few counts of this clonotype. V is TRBV6-2 or TRBV6-3 and J is TRBJ2-3, with D perhaps TRBD1 or TRBD2 (5 bases each). The CDR3 totals 16 residues. Deletions cut 2 bases from V and 5 bases from J, with 17 bases between. CDR1 MNHEY and CDR2 SVGEGT come from the germline V gene. The CDR3 DNA is TGTGCCAGCAGTTACAGCCCAGGGACCGAGCGAGATACGCAGTATTTT. Translation gives CASSYSPGTERDTQYF.

The rearrangement uses TRBV30 and TRBJ2-7; D remains ambiguous. The V end was cut by 1 base, the J end by 3 bases, with 7 bases between. Germline values: CDR1 GTSNPN, CDR2 SVGIG (reference sequence). The CDR3 has 12 amino acids. CDR3 loop: CAWSAGNYEQYF. The CDR3 bases are TGTGCCTGGAGTGCCGGAAACTACGAGCAGTACTTC.

This clonotype turned up a few times. V is TRBV27 and J is TRBJ1-1; D gene uncertain. The CDR3 consists of 16 residues. Trimming removed 8 bases at V and 0 bases at J, with 19 bases between. Germline V lookup: CDR1 MNHEY, CDR2 SMNVEV (reference sequence). The CDR3 sequence is CASLPKLSGMNTEAFF. The CDR3 DNA is TGTGCCAGCTTGCCCAAATTAAGCGGAATGAACACTGAAGCTTTCTTT.

This chain joins TRBV12-3 or TRBV12-4 and TRBJ1-2; maybe TRBD1 (5 bases). CDR3 length: 13 amino acids. V was shortened by 3 bases and J by 8 bases, with 13 bases between the two germline ends. The CDR3 nucleotides are TGTGCCAGCAGTTTGGCAGGGTCTAAAGGCTACACCTTC. Residues: CASSLAGSKGYTF.

This chain links TRBV12-3 or TRBV12-4 with TRBJ1-5, with D possibly matching TRBD1 (6 bases). With 7 bases removed from V and 1 base from J, the gap between germline ends came to 11 bases. CDR3 length: 14 amino acids. CDR3 nucleotides: TGTGCCAGCAACTCCAGGGGAAGCAATCAGCCCCAGCATTTT. This encodes CASNSRGSNQPQHF.

This chain connects TRBV13 to TRBJ2-1; TRBD2 agrees at 7 bases. V lost 5 bases, J lost 9 bases, and 10 bases stayed unmatched. This CDR3 has 14 amino acids. The germline gives CDR1 PRHDT, CDR2 FYEKMQ (reference sequence). The CDR3 here is CASSGLWPGGEQFF. The CDR3 DNA follows: TGTGCCAGCAGCGGACTGTGGCCGGGGGGTGAGCAGTTCTTC.

This chain connects TRBV7-2 to TRBJ2-7; no definite D call. The CDR3 loop spans 16 amino acids. V lost 2 bases to trimming and J lost 3 bases, with 17 bases between them. Germline V gene lookup returns CDR1 SGHTA and CDR2 FQGNSA. The CDR3 protein is CASSLRARLLGYEQYF. DNA for the CDR3: TGTGCCAGCAGCTTACGTGCGAGACTTCTTGGCTACGAGCAGTACTTC.

In its sample, this clonotype was seen a few times. The V and J genes are TRBV29-1 and TRBJ2-1, with D possibly matching TRBD2 (7 bases). Germline V CDR1 and CDR2: SQVTM, ANQGSEA. This CDR3 spans 11 amino acids. Trimming removed 7 bases from V and 10 bases from J, with 14 bases in between. CDR3 loop: CSAGGQGEQFF. The CDR3 bases are TGCAGCGCCGGGGGGCAAGGGGAGCAGTTCTTC.

The rearrangement uses TRBV5-6 and TRBJ2-7; 7 positions agree with TRBD2. The CDR3 consists of 14 residues. V lost 5 bases, J lost 7 bases, and 12 bases stayed unmatched. The germline V gene encodes CDR1 SGHDT and CDR2 YYEEEE. Written as DNA, the CDR3 is TGTGCCAGCAGGGACTTGGGTGAGGGAGGGGAGCAGTACTTC. This gives the protein CASRDLGEGGEQYF. The whole variable domain, remainder taken from reference TRBV5-6 and TRBJ2-7, is DAGVTQSPTHLIKTRGQQVTLRCSPKSGHDTVSWYQQALGQGPQFIFQYYEEEERQRGNFPDRFSGHQFPNYSSELNVNALLLGDSALYLCASRDLGEGGEQYFGPGTRLTVT.

The V and J genes are TRBV12-3 or TRBV12-4 and TRBJ1-1; possible D gene TRBD1, 5 bases. The V end was cut by 0 bases, the J end by 5 bases, with 22 bases between. The CDR3 extends over 18 amino acids. The CDR3 sequence is CASSLATGTLPKGTEAFF. The DNA for the CDR3 is TGTGCCAGCAGTTTAGCAACCGGGACTCTTCCTAAGGGAACTGAAGCTTTCTTT.

This sequence joins TRBV24-1 and TRBJ2-4; TRBD1 matches 7 bases. CDR1 and CDR2 from the germline V gene are KGHDR and SFDVKD. The CDR3 loop spans 19 amino acids. V gave up 6 bases and J gave up 1 base; unmatched junction bases: 17. The CDR3 spells CATSPGDSSTPSAKNIQYF. The CDR3 coding sequence is TGTGCCACCAGTCCTGGGGACAGCTCAACACCTAGCGCCAAAAACATTCAGTACTTC.

The chain couples TRBV12-3 or TRBV12-4 to TRBJ1-1; no clear D gene. This CDR3 spans 15 amino acids. V gave up 6 bases and J gave up 1 base, with 15 bases separating them. The CDR3 sequence: CASSPATGENTEAFF. The DNA for the CDR3 is TGTGCCAGCAGCCCGGCGACCGGAGAGAACACTGAAGCTTTCTTT.

This clonotype was detected a few times. The gene calls are TRBV4-2 and TRBJ2-1; 7 bases agree with TRBD2. Germline V gene data show CDR1 as LGHNA and CDR2 as YNFKEQ. The CDR3 consists of 16 residues. V shed 2 bases and J 1 base; nucleotides not matched to a gene: 5. Here the CDR3 DNA reads TGTGCCAGCAGCCAACGCCGGGAGGCTTCCTACAATGAGCAGTTCTTC. It encodes CASSQRREASYNEQFF.

V is TRBV24-1 and J is TRBJ2-5, with D tentatively TRBD1 (6 bases). Germline loops: CDR1 KGHDR, CDR2 SFDVKD. Trimming removed 5 bases from V and 7 bases from J, with 13 bases in between. This CDR3 region has 13 residues. The CDR3 sequence is CATSGTAGTTQYF. DNA of the CDR3: TGTGCCACCAGTGGGACAGCCGGAACGACCCAGTACTTC.

The rearrangement joins TRBV2 to TRBJ1-1; no definite D call. Trimming stripped 4 bases from V and 5 bases from J, with 14 bases between. This CDR3 is built from 14 residues. The germline V gene encodes CDR1 SNHLY and CDR2 FYNNEI. CDR3 nucleotide sequence: TGTGCCAGCAGTGTGGTGGGCAGCAAGACTGAAGCTTTCTTT. It is translated as CASSVVGSKTEAFF.